Listed below are T cell receptor beta chains from one sample, sequenced in a study of breast tumors, draining lymph nodes, adjacent tissues. Via MiXCR, TCRdb re-called the multiplex PCR reads, giving one row per CDR3 protein. Altogether over 150,000 distinct CDR3 sequences are present, approximately 31% being singletons, with the ten largest covering 4% to 5.5%. Sequenced input: axillary lymph node tissue. Receptor source: a female donor with breast cancer. Some clones in this sample may be carry-over from other donors' samples. CDR3s include the opening cysteine and the closing phenylalanine or tryptophan. D genes are given only for firm matches. Where a row states a size, it is once, few, many or the class of an expanded clone; other rows omit it.

clone_size: NA
d_call: NA
j_call: TRBJ2-3
v_call: TRBV5-1
cdr3_nt: TGCGCCAGCGAACTACAGGGAAGCACAGACACGCAGTATTTT
cdr3_aa: CASELQGSTDTQYF

clone_size: NA
d_call: TRBD2
j_call: TRBJ2-7
v_call: TRBV9
cdr3_nt: TGTGCCAGCAGCTTAGGGACTAGCGGCTACGAGCAGTCCTTC
cdr3_aa: CASSLGTSGYEQSF

clone_size: NA
d_call: TRBD2
j_call: TRBJ2-5
v_call: TRBV2
cdr3_nt: TGTGCCAGCAGTGATTCGGGGGGATCGGAGACCCAGTACTTC
cdr3_aa: CASSDSGGSETQYF

clone_size: NA
d_call: TRBD1
j_call: TRBJ1-1
v_call: TRBV3-1
cdr3_nt: TGTGCCAGCAGCCAGGGGACAGGGAACACTGAAGCTTTCTTT
cdr3_aa: CASSQGTGNTEAFF

clone_size: few
d_call: TRBD1
j_call: TRBJ2-3
v_call: TRBV27
cdr3_nt: TGTGCCAGCAGTTTCCGACAGGGGTGGGCAGATACGCAGTATTTT
cdr3_aa: CASSFRQGWADTQYF

clone_size: many
d_call: NA
j_call: TRBJ2-1
v_call: TRBV7-8
cdr3_nt: TGTGCCAGCAGCTCGGGGGCTCCGTCGCACAATGAGCAGTTCTTC
cdr3_aa: CASSSGAPSHNEQFF

clone_size: many
d_call: TRBD2
j_call: TRBJ2-3
v_call: TRBV4-1
cdr3_nt: TGCGCCAGCAGCCTCACCGGGGGGAGCAAGTATTTT
cdr3_aa: CASSLTGGSKYF

clone_size: NA
d_call: TRBD1
j_call: TRBJ1-6
v_call: TRBV15
cdr3_nt: TGTGCCACCAGCACGAGACCTCGGGACAGGGATTATTCACCCCTCCACTTT
cdr3_aa: CATSTRPRDRDYSPLHF

clone_size: once
d_call: NA
j_call: TRBJ2-3
v_call: TRBV2
cdr3_nt: TGTGCCAGCAGTGGGGGCGCGGTAAGCACAGATACGCAGTATTTT
cdr3_aa: CASSGGAVSTDTQYF

clone_size: many
d_call: TRBD1
j_call: TRBJ2-7
v_call: TRBV5-6
cdr3_nt: TGTGCCAGCAGCTGGGACAGGGCTCCTTACTACGAGCAGTACTTC
cdr3_aa: CASSWDRAPYYEQYF

clone_size: many
d_call: TRBD1
j_call: TRBJ1-6
v_call: TRBV2
cdr3_nt: TGTGCCAGCAGTGGACAGGGGATGAATTCACCCCTCCACTTT
cdr3_aa: CASSGQGMNSPLHF

clone_size: NA
d_call: NA
j_call: TRBJ1-2
v_call: TRBV24-1
cdr3_nt: TGTGCCGCCAGTGATCGGACGGGGGAGGGCTATGGCTACACCTTC
cdr3_aa: CAASDRTGEGYGYTF

clone_size: NA
d_call: NA
j_call: TRBJ1-2
v_call: TRBV20-1
cdr3_nt: TGCAGTGCTAGAGATCCCACCGGGAACAGGCGAGGCTACACCTTC
cdr3_aa: CSARDPTGNRRGYTF

clone_size: many
d_call: NA
j_call: TRBJ1-2
v_call: TRBV20-1
cdr3_nt: TGCAGTGCTAGAGATGCCAGGGCAACTAACTATGGCTACACCTTC
cdr3_aa: CSARDARATNYGYTF

clone_size: many
d_call: NA
j_call: TRBJ1-4
v_call: TRBV12-3/TRBV12-4
cdr3_nt: TGTGCCAGCAGTTCCCAAGCCGCAGAAAAACTGTTTTTT
cdr3_aa: CASSSQAAEKLFF

clone_size: few
d_call: NA
j_call: TRBJ1-2
v_call: TRBV6-5
cdr3_nt: TGTGCCAGCAGTCCCCTGGGGACCGGTTCCTATGGCTACACCTTC
cdr3_aa: CASSPLGTGSYGYTF

clone_size: many
d_call: NA
j_call: TRBJ2-5
v_call: TRBV19
cdr3_nt: TGTGCCAGTAGTATTTTCGGGGAGACCCAGTACTTC
cdr3_aa: CASSIFGETQYF

clone_size: many
d_call: NA
j_call: TRBJ2-7
v_call: TRBV11-2
cdr3_nt: TGTGCCAGCAGCTTAGATAGCGGCGGGTTCTCCTACGAGCAGTACTTC
cdr3_aa: CASSLDSGGFSYEQYF

clone_size: many
d_call: NA
j_call: TRBJ1-2
v_call: TRBV6-5
cdr3_nt: TGTGCCAGCAGTTATCGGGGAGCGCGCCACGGCTATGGCTACACCTTC
cdr3_aa: CASSYRGARHGYGYTF

clone_size: many
d_call: TRBD2
j_call: TRBJ2-1
v_call: TRBV7-2
cdr3_nt: TGTGCCAGCAGCTTATTCGTAGGGAGGGGAATCGACAATGAGCAGTTCTTC
cdr3_aa: CASSLFVGRGIDNEQFF

clone_size: many
d_call: TRBD1
j_call: TRBJ2-3
v_call: TRBV3-1
cdr3_nt: TGTGCCAGCAGCCGCCTCGGACAGGGGACAGATACGCAGTATTTT
cdr3_aa: CASSRLGQGTDTQYF

clone_size: many
d_call: TRBD1
j_call: TRBJ2-2
v_call: TRBV7-9
cdr3_nt: TGTGCCAGCGATCCCGGGACAGGTTACACCGGGGAGCTGTTTTTT
cdr3_aa: CASDPGTGYTGELFF